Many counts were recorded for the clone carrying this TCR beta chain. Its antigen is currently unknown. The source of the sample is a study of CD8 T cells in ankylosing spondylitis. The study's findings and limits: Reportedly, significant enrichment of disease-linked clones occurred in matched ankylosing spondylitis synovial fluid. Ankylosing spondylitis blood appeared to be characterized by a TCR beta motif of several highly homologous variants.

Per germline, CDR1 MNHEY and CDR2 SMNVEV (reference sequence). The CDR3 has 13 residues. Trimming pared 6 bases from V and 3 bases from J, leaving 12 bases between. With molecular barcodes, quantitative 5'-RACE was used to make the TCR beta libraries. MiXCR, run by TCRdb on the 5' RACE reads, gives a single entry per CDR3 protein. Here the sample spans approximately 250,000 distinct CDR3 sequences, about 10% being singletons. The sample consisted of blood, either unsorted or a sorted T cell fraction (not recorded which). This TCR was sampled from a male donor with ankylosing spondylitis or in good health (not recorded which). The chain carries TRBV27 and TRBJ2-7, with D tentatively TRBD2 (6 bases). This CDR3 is CASSAGQFYEQYF. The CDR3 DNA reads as TGTGCCAGCAGCGCGGGGCAGTTCTACGAGCAGTACTTC.